This T cell receptor (beta chain) stems from a study of blood T cell repertoires in COVID-19. Across the whole study: The analysed material was cDNA or gDNA that came from T cells, B-cell-depleted T cells, or PBMCs.

Original processing notes: Estimates of nucleated cell counts were drawn from the amplification of reference gene primers. Method: immunoSEQ multiplex PCR; TCRdb's copy keeps in-frame clones and lacks some. V and J calls and clone size come straight from that table; D and trimming were deduced from the DNA. The data contain some 270,000 clones, 85% of them singletons. Those who participated ranged in age from about 18 to 89 years and resided in some 24 US areas. The trim removed 3 bases at V and 2 bases at J, leaving 6 bases unmatched. The length of the CDR3 is 16 residues. CDR1 and CDR2 (germline): SGHRS, YFSETQ.

This clonotype was sampled from a woman between 45 and 60 years old with acute COVID-19. The sequenced sample was PBMCs or T cells enriched from blood (not recorded which). The chain uses TRBV5-1 and TRBJ2-5; 11 bases align to TRBD2. CDR3 coding DNA: TGCGCCAGCAGCTCCTCCGGGACTAGCGGACAAGAGACCCAGTACTTC. It codes for CASSSSGTSGQETQYF.